This entry describes one T cell receptor (beta chain). Its antigen specificity is not known. Base qualities are missing; no much larger clone stands one base away. Based on the germline V gene, the CDR1 and CDR2 sequences are SGHTA and FQGNSA. The CDR3 spans 16 residues, from the cysteine through the phenylalanine. The retained sequence is limited to the CDR3, 48 bases, with the frame set at the first base. Compared with germline, V lacks 5 bases and J lacks 5 bases; bases without a gene match: 9. The entry originates in a study of beta chain features in type 1 diabetes (dated by TCRdb to the late 2010s). With regard to the full study: Mean age, gender distribution, total cell number and subset yield were not different between patients and healthy donors. A total of roughly 98,000,000 sorted cells were examined across all samples, and RNA yield correlated strongly with the number of cells per subset. In the study, TCRB repertoires of sorted circulating CD4+ T cell subsets from recently diagnosed type 1 diabetes patients were compared with those of matched healthy donors. Naive and central memory subsets were obtained from all 30 or so donors, but regulatory and stem cell-like memory subsets were isolated from only 8 patients and roughly eight healthy donors.

The entire isolated RNA was reverse transcribed using the High Capacity cDNA Reverse Transcription Kit, and thus expressed TCRB transcripts were sequenced. Deep immunoSEQ sequencing was performed on naive, central memory and regulatory T cell samples, with an average of about 4 million total reads per sample. After sorted cells were lysed in RLT buffer, RNA was extracted with DNase-treated RNeasy Micro or Mini kits, with the choice depending on cell number. Each cell subset was processed separately to prevent cross-contamination, with patient and healthy donor samples processed together. The immunoSEQ multiplex PCR was used to amplify TCRB sequences from cDNA, yielding 87-bp fragments that span the CDR3 region. Amplicons were sequenced on the Illumina HiSeq platform. The study's own analysis went as follows. Synthetic template baselines were used to correct PCR bias computationally, reads within Hamming distance 2 were collapsed together, and singletons that could not be merged were discarded. Reads were aligned to IMGT to assign V, D and J genes, CDR3 length, and insertions or deletions at six rearrangement sites. Within each subset, clonotype counts were normalized to sorted cell number, after which true diversity and Gini coefficients were computed with the tcR R package. Repertoire sharing was quantified using the overlap coefficient calculated on TCRB nucleotide sequences. Out-of-frame TCRB sequences from naive cells were analyzed as a proxy for the pre-selection repertoire. TCRdb retrieved this table from immuneACCESS and kept in-frame rearrangements only. Not all clones are present; in checked studies, unresolved V genes account for under half, and no reason is known for the remainder. From that table come the V and J calls and clone size; the DNA was used to work out D and trimming. For this sample the table gives hundreds of thousands of clones, of which 30% were detected only once. Roughly 0.066% of the sample is in the top ten clones.

Each donor gave one peripheral blood draw, approximately 100 mL on average, collected into heparinised tubes. A BD FACSAria II and a panel including CD45RO, CCR7, CD25, CD127, CD95 and CD27 were used to sort naive, central memory, regulatory and stem cell-like memory CD4+ T cells. A purity above 98% was achieved for all sorted populations. PBMCs were isolated immediately by Lymphoprep density gradient centrifugation and stained directly without culture. To minimize batch effects, samples were stained and sorted in pairs, one healthy donor with one patient per experiment. The research as a whole found: Only small numbers of individuals were included in the HLA sub-analyses, which left unresolved whether HLA type had any influence on TCRB rearrangement. Because cDNA was sequenced instead of genomic DNA, activated cells with high expression could be over-represented, although the groups did not differ in activation or CD3 levels. PCR might favor shorter templates, but patient and control samples were amplified and corrected together, so any skew would affect both groups equally. In all four CD4+ subsets, TCRB CDR3 length was moderately but significantly shorter in type 1 diabetes patients. Naive, central memory and regulatory TCRB repertoires appeared to be more similar among patients than among healthy donors. Patients with type 1 diabetes made fewer insertions and deleted more nucleotides at VDJ recombination sites, implying thymic rearrangement abnormalities.

This TCR came from a man aged 18 to 29 in good health. The sequence is built from TRBV7-2 and TRBJ2-1; TRBD2 lines up with 10 middle nucleotides. The sample consisted of naive CD4+ T cells from blood. According to the study, the label for this sample's cell subset or site signals: true naive CD4+ T cells. This receptor carries the CDR3 CASSPGLAEGNNEQFF. The DNA reads TGTGCCAGCAGCCCCGGACTAGCGGAGGGTAACAATGAGCAGTTCTTC. With the portions outside the CDR3 filled from the reference TRBV7-2 and TRBJ2-1 genes, the complete variable region becomes GAGVSQSPSNKVTEKGKDVELRCDPISGHTALYWYRQSLGQGLEFLIYFQGNSAPDKSGLPSDRFSAERTGGSVSTLTIQRTQQEDSAVYLCASSPGLAEGNNEQFFGPGTRLTVL.